The entry below describes one T cell receptor (beta chain). Its specificity is unknown. V was shortened by 5 bases and J by 8 bases, with 16 bases between the two germline ends. This CDR3 has 13 residues. Germline V lookup: CDR1 DFQATT, CDR2 SNEGSKA (reference sequence). Through a sample-barcoded 5' primer and a J-beta primer mix, a second PCR was run for roughly 6 to 12 cycles. There were at least 3 million CDR3-containing paired-end reads obtained from each sample. TCRdb re-analysed the 5' RACE reads in MiXCR, keeping a single row per CDR3 protein. This table has 1,500,000 or so distinct CDR3 sequences, 45% to 70% appearing once. This record belongs to a study of blood T cells in healthy people across ages. Whole-study findings and limits: Unsorted PBMCs blocked a conclusive comparison of naive and antigen-experienced cells. Among long-lived donors, naive CD4+ cells were more numerous and diversity higher than in aged donors.

Sequencing input: blood. J is TRBJ2-1 and V is TRBV20-1; tentatively, D is TRBD1 (5 bases). The sequence derives from a man aged 18 to 29 in good health. CDR3 nucleotides: TGCAGTGCTGCGTGGACAAGCTCGCATGAGCAGTTCTTC. Its protein product is CSAAWTSSHEQFF.